This TCR beta chain emerged from a study of T cells in Graves' hyperthyroidism and ophthalmopathy. General study findings and limits: It was a median about 6.5 months before onset that the model predicted ophthalmopathy.

RNA transcripts yielded amplified TCR beta CDR3 regions. HTBI primers were the set used in a first-round RT-PCR of the TCR CDR3. TCRdb called the multiplex PCR reads again in MiXCR, with one record for every CDR3 protein. The sample comprises about 480,000 distinct CDR3 sequences, roughly 14% of which are singletons, and over 15% rests with the top ten. The junction had 4 bases not matched to a gene; V was cut back by 4 bases and J by 4 bases. Germline values: CDR1 LGHDT, CDR2 YNNKEL (reference sequence). The CDR3 length is 14 residues. This clonotype was counted at least ten times. The antigen remains unidentified.

The V and J genes are TRBV3-1 and TRBJ1-1, with 9 bases matching TRBD1. Sequencing used blood. The receptor was derived from a woman aged 18-29 years with Graves' hyperthyroidism. CDR3 sequence reads: CASSLRDRVTEAFF. The CDR3 DNA follows: TGTGCCAGCAGCCTCCGGGACAGGGTCACTGAAGCTTTCTTT.